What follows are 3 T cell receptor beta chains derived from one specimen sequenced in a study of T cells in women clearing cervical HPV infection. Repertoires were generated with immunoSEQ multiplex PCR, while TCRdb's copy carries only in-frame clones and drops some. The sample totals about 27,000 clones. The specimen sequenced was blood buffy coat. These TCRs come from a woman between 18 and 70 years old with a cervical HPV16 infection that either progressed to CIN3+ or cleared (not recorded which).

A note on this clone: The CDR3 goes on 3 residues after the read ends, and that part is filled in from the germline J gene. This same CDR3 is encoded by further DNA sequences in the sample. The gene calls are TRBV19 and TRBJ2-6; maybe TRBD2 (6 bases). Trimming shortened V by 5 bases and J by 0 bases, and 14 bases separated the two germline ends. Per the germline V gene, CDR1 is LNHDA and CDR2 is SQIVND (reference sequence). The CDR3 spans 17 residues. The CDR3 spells CASSQTSGYSGANVLTF. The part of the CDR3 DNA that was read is TGTGCCAGTAGTCAGACTAGTGGGTACTCTGGGGCCAACGTC.

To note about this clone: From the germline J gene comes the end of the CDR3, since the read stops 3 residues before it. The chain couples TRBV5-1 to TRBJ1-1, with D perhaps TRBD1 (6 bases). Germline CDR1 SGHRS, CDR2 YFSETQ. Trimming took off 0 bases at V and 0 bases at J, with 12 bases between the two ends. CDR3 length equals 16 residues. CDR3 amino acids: CASSLGRGGVNTEAFF. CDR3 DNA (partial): TGCGCCAGCAGCTTGGGCAGGGGAGGAGTGAACACTGAA.

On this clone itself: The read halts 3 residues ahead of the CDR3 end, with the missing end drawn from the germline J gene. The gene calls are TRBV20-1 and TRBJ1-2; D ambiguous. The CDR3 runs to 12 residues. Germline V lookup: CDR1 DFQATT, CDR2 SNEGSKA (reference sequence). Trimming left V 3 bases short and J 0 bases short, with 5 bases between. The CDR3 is CSARASNYGYTF. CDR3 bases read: TGCAGTGCTAGGGCATCTAACTATGGC.